What follows describes a single T cell receptor (beta chain). This CDR3 spans 16 amino acids. Germline loops: CDR1 LNHDA, CDR2 SQIVND (reference sequence). J was trimmed by 5 bases and V by 3 bases; bases with no gene match: 8. This PCR relied on a set of 60 Vbeta primers and 13 Jbeta primers. Method: immunoSEQ multiplex PCR; TCRdb's copy keeps in-frame clones and lacks some. This sample has around 190,000 clones, with around 77% found just once. This entry comes from a study of cytomegalovirus exposure and HLA in healthy donors. V usage is TRBV19 and J usage is TRBJ2-7, with 12 bases fitting TRBD1. The TCR comes from a woman aged 18-30 years in good health and CMV-seronegative. Sample: PBMCs. The CDR3 loop reads CASSISTGTGGNEQYF. In DNA form, the CDR3 reads TGTGCCAGTAGTATTTCCACCGGGACAGGGGGCAACGAGCAGTACTTC. The full variable domain, its missing parts supplied by reference TRBV19 and TRBJ2-7, is DGGITQSPKYLFRKEGQNVTLSCEQNLNHDAMYWYRQDPGQGLRLIYYSQIVNDFQKGDIAEGYSVSREKKESFPLTVTSAQKNPTAFYLCASSISTGTGGNEQYFGPGTRLTVT.